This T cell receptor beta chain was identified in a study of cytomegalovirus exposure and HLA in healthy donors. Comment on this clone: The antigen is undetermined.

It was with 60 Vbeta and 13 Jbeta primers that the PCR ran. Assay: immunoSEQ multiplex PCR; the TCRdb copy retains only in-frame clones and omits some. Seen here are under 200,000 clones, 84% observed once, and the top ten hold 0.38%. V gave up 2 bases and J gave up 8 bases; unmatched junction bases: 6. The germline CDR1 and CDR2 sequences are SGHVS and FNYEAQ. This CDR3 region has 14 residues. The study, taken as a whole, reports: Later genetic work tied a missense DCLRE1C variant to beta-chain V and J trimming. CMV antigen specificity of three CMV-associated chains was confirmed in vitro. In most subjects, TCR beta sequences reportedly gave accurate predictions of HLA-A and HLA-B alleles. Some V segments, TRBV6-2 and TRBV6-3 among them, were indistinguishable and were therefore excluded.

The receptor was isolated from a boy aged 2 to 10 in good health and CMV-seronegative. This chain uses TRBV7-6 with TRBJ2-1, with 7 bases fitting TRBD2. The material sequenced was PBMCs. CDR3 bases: TGTGCCAGCAGCTTACTGGCGGGAGAACATGAGCAGTTCTTC. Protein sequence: CASSLLAGEHEQFF.